The rows below give T cell receptor beta chains drawn from one sample of a study of CD8 T cells in Susac syndrome. TCRdb redid the calling of the immunoSEQ multiplex PCR reads with MiXCR, one entry per CDR3 protein. The repertoire includes 130,000 to 150,000 distinct CDR3 sequences, over 85% of them detected once, and roughly 0.27% sits in the top ten. Sample: CD8+ T cells from PBMCs. The receptor source for this set is a human donor in good health. Both conserved end residues are part of each CDR3. D genes are given only for firm matches. Only some rows state a clone size, as once, few, many or a class for expanded clones.

D	V	size	J	CDR3	DNA
.	TRBV25-1	.	TRBJ2-7	CASTGSDEQYF	TGTGCCAGCACAGGGAGCGACGAGCAGTACTTC
TRBD1	TRBV29-1	.	TRBJ2-7	CSAWDSTYEQYF	TGCAGCGCTTGGGACAGTACCTACGAGCAGTACTTC
TRBD2	TRBV20-1	.	TRBJ2-7	CSAPGAGAYEQYF	TGCAGTGCTCCCGGTGCGGGAGCCTACGAGCAGTACTTC
TRBD2	TRBV29-1	.	TRBJ2-7	CSASGLAASYEQYF	TGCAGCGCATCGGGACTAGCGGCCTCCTACGAGCAGTACTTC
.	TRBV4-3	.	TRBJ1-5	CASSQDGLRNQPQHF	TGCGCCAGCAGCCAAGATGGACTCCGCAATCAGCCCCAGCATTTT
TRBD2	TRBV18	.	TRBJ2-1	CASSLLAGHEQFF	TGTGCCAGCTCACTACTAGCGGGACATGAGCAGTTCTTC
.	TRBV7-9	.	TRBJ1-1	CASSLAQGNTEAFF	TGTGCCAGCAGCTTAGCACAGGGGAACACTGAAGCTTTCTTT
.	TRBV30	.	TRBJ1-3	CAWIEGTYSGNTIYF	TGTGCCTGGATTGAGGGCACGTACTCTGGAAACACCATATATTTT
.	TRBV27	.	TRBJ2-7	CASSLGASGEQYF	TGTGCCAGCAGTTTAGGAGCAAGCGGGGAGCAGTACTTC
.	TRBV4-3	.	TRBJ1-1	CASSQVRTGNTEAFF	TGCGCCAGCAGCCAAGTCCGAACAGGGAACACTGAAGCTTTCTTT
.	TRBV7-9	.	TRBJ2-5	CASSLAIGDQETQYF	TGTGCCAGCAGCTTAGCGATTGGGGACCAAGAGACCCAGTACTTC
.	TRBV2	once	TRBJ2-5	CASSGRLDQETQYF	TGTGCCAGCAGTGGACGGCTGGACCAAGAGACCCAGTACTTC
.	TRBV20-1	.	TRBJ1-2	CSARGESGGYTF	TGCAGTGCTAGGGGGGAATCGGGCGGCTACACCTTC
.	TRBV28	.	TRBJ2-7	CASSFGGDYEQYF	TGTGCCAGCAGTTTTGGCGGGGACTACGAGCAGTACTTC
TRBD1	TRBV19	.	TRBJ1-5	CASSSGTGALGNQPQHF	TGTGCCAGTAGTTCCGGGACAGGGGCGTTGGGCAATCAGCCCCAGCATTTT
TRBD2	TRBV29-1	.	TRBJ2-5	CSVESAGGGETQYF	TGCAGCGTTGAATCTGCGGGAGGCGGGGAGACCCAGTACTTC
.	TRBV9	.	TRBJ2-2	CASSVARDNANTGELFF	TGTGCCAGCAGCGTAGCTAGGGATAACGCGAACACCGGGGAGCTGTTTTTT
.	TRBV6-5	.	TRBJ2-2	CASSESYIGELFF	TGTGCCAGCAGTGAATCCTACATCGGGGAGCTGTTTTTT
.	TRBV9	.	TRBJ2-5	CASSVGGGRLQETQYF	TGTGCCAGCAGCGTAGGAGGCGGGCGGCTCCAAGAGACCCAGTACTTC
.	TRBV4-3	.	TRBJ2-7	CASSQADSAAYEQYF	TGCGCCAGCAGCCAAGCTGACTCTGCCGCCTACGAGCAGTACTTC
TRBD2	TRBV23-1	.	TRBJ2-7	CASSHRRVPSGRTLRGEQYF	TGCGCCAGCAGTCACCGCAGGGTCCCTAGCGGGAGGACCCTTCGGGGCGAGCAGTACTTC
.	TRBV19	.	TRBJ1-1	CASTTGTAEAFF	TGTGCCAGTACCACCGGGACGGCTGAAGCTTTCTTT
.	TRBV19	.	TRBJ2-1	CASSIDGSSYNEQFF	TGTGCCAGTAGTATTGACGGGAGCTCCTACAATGAGCAGTTCTTC
.	TRBV12-3/TRBV12-4	.	TRBJ2-7	CASSLSLSSYEQYF	TGTGCCAGCAGTTTGTCCCTGAGCTCCTACGAGCAGTACTTC
TRBD2	TRBV30	.	TRBJ2-7	CACVTSENSYEQYF	TGTGCCTGTGTGACTAGCGAGAACTCCTACGAGCAGTACTTC
TRBD1	TRBV29-1	.	TRBJ2-3	CSVESGTAKGAASTDTQYF	TGCAGCGTTGAATCCGGGACAGCAAAGGGGGCGGCTAGCACAGATACGCAGTATTTT
TRBD1	TRBV19	.	TRBJ2-7	CASSATGTGVEQYF	TGTGCCAGTAGTGCAACCGGGACAGGAGTAGAGCAGTACTTC
.	TRBV7-9	.	TRBJ2-2	CASSPQRTGGPPGELFF	TGTGCCAGCAGCCCCCAGCGGACCGGGGGCCCCCCCGGGGAGCTGTTTTTT
.	TRBV29-1	.	TRBJ1-2	CSVDKGPLGYGYTF	TGCAGCGTTGATAAGGGCCCTCTTGGCTATGGCTACACCTTC
.	TRBV29-1	.	TRBJ2-3	CSVEGQYTDTQYF	TGCAGCGTTGAAGGACAGTACACAGATACGCAGTATTTT
.	TRBV28	.	TRBJ2-4	CASSTGQLAKNIQYF	TGTGCCAGCAGTACAGGCCAACTAGCCAAAAACATTCAGTACTTC
.	TRBV27	.	TRBJ2-7	CASSLRSTEYEQYF	TGTGCCAGCAGTTTAAGATCGACAGAATACGAGCAGTACTTC
.	TRBV5-6	once	TRBJ1-1	CASSQQGYENTEAFF	TGTGCCAGCAGCCAACAGGGCTACGAGAACACTGAAGCTTTCTTT
.	TRBV7-2	.	TRBJ2-3	CASSYPIDTQYF	TGTGCCAGCAGCTATCCCATAGATACGCAGTATTTT
.	TRBV6-1	once	TRBJ2-7	CASSEAPYEQYF	TGTGCCAGCAGTGAAGCCCCCTACGAGCAGTACTTC
.	TRBV28	.	TRBJ2-1	CASSLPAEGNEQFF	TGTGCCAGCAGTTTACCGGCGGAGGGGAATGAGCAGTTCTTC
TRBD1	TRBV27	once	TRBJ1-2	CASSPYIEQGTGYGYTF	TGTGCCAGCAGTCCCTATATAGAACAGGGGACTGGCTATGGCTACACCTTC
.	TRBV4-3	.	TRBJ2-3	CASSQAGFADTQYF	TGCGCCAGCAGCCAGGCAGGGTTCGCAGATACGCAGTATTTT
.	TRBV28	.	TRBJ2-7	CASSSAPWLLEQYF	TGTGCCAGCAGTTCCGCCCCCTGGTTGCTCGAGCAGTACTTC
.	TRBV11-2	.	TRBJ2-2	CASSTQPTELFF	TGTGCCAGCAGTACCCAGCCAACGGAGCTGTTTTTT
.	TRBV9	.	TRBJ2-1	CASSTEDSSYNEQFF	TGTGCCAGCAGCACAGAGGACTCCTCCTACAATGAGCAGTTCTTC
.	TRBV5-6	.	TRBJ1-4	CASSPSVAEKLFF	TGTGCCAGCAGCCCTTCGGTGGCTGAAAAACTGTTTTTT
TRBD1	TRBV13	once	TRBJ2-3	CASSPGQGMDTQYF	TGTGCCAGCAGCCCGGGACAGGGCATGGATACGCAGTATTTT
.	TRBV7-6	.	TRBJ2-1	CASSLLYDPTGEQFF	TGTGCCAGCAGCTTACTTTACGACCCCACGGGTGAGCAGTTCTTC
TRBD2	TRBV15	.	TRBJ2-1	CATSSDRFGLAGVRFF	TGTGCCACCAGCAGCGATCGGTTCGGGCTAGCGGGAGTGCGGTTCTTC